This T cell receptor (beta chain) was recorded in a study of T cell responses to AZD1222 COVID-19 vaccine. Points from the study as a whole: Clonal diversity was possibly underestimated, and white British individuals and females predominated among donors. Every sample of the repertoires postdated the peak T cell response. Only a handful of AZD1222 recipients were seropositive at baseline. An increase in Spike-specific TCR breadth and depth was observed after two AZD1222 doses.

Of note for this clone: Its target is not known.

The CDR3 length is 15 residues. Per germline, CDR1 MNHEY and CDR2 SMNVEV (reference sequence). Trimming pared 7 bases from V and 0 bases from J, leaving 15 bases between. The protocol was immunoSEQ multiplex PCR, while the TCRdb copy is restricted to in-frame clones and leaves out a portion. The table includes approximately 150,000 clones, around 83% detected once. The receptor was derived from an adult who received the AZD1222 COVID-19 vaccine. This chain connects TRBV27 to TRBJ1-1, with no clear D. This specimen consisted of peripheral blood, obtained 28 days after the second AZD1222 dose. The CDR3: CASKGNSLMNTEAFF. The CDR3 DNA is TGTGCCAGCAAGGGTAACAGCTTAATGAACACTGAAGCTTTCTTT.